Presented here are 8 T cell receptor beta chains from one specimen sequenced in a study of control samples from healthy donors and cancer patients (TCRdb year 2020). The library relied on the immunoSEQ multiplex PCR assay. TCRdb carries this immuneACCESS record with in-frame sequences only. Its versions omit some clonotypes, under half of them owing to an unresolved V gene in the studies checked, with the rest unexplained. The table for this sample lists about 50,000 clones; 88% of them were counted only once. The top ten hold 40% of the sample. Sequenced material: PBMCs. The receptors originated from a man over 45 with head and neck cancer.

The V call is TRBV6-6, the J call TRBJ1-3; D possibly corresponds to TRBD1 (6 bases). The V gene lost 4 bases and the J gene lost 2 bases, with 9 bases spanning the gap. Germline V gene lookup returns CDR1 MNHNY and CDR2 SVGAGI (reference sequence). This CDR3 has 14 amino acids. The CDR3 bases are TGTGCCAGCAGTTTCGGACAGACTGGAAACACCATATATTTT. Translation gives CASSFGQTGNTIYF.

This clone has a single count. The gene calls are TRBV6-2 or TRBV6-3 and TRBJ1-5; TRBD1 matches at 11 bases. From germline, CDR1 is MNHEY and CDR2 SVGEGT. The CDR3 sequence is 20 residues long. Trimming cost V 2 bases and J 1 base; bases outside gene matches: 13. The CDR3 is CASSYPGQGVLGGSNQPQHF. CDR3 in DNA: TGTGCCAGCAGTTACCCGGGACAGGGGGTCCTGGGAGGGAGCAATCAGCCCCAGCATTTT.

The CDR3 region is CATSDLAGCNQPQHF. The CDR3 DNA follows: TGTGCCACCAGTGATTTAGCAGGGTGCAATCAGCCCCAGCATTTT. This chain uses TRBV24-1 with TRBJ1-5; possible D gene TRBD1, 5 bases. The CDR3 spans 15 residues. Germline assignment: CDR1 KGHDR and CDR2 SFDVKD. The V and J ends lost 1 base and 2 bases respectively, with 8 bases between them.

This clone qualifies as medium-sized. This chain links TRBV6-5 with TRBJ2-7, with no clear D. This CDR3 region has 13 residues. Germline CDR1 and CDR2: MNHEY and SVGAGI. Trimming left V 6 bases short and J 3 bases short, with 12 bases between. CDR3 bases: TGTGCCAGCAGCCAAAATATGTACTACGAGCAGTACTTC. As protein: CASSQNMYYEQYF.

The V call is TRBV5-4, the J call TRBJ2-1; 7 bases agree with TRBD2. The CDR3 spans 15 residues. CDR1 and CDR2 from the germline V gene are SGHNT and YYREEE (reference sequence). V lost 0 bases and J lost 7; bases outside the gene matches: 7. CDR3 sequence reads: CASSLAPGGRNEQFF. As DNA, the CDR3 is TGTGCCAGCAGCTTGGCCCCGGGAGGACGAAATGAGCAGTTCTTC.

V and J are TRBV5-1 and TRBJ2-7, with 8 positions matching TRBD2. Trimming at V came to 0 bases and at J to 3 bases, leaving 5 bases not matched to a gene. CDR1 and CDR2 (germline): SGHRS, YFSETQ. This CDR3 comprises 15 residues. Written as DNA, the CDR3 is TGCGCCAGCAGCTTGGACCCGGGACTAGTCTACGAGCAGTACTTC. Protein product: CASSLDPGLVYEQYF.

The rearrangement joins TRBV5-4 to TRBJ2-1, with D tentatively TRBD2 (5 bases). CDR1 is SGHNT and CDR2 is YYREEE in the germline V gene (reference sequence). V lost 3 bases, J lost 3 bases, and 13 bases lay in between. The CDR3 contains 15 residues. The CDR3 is CASSSGNAGYNEQFF. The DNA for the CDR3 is TGTGCCAGCAGCTCAGGTAACGCGGGCTACAATGAGCAGTTCTTC.

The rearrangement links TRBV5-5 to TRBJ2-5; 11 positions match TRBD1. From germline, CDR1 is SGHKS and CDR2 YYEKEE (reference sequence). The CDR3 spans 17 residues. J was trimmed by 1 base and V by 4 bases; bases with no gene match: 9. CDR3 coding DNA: TGTGCCAGCAGCCACCCAGCGGACAGGGGGCTCCAAGAGACCCAGTACTTC. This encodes CASSHPADRGLQETQYF.